These 32 T cell receptor beta chains were sequenced from one sample in a study of blood T cell repertoires in COVID-19. Here immunoSEQ multiplex PCR was the method, and the copy in TCRdb shows in-frame clones only, minus some. In the table there are hundreds of thousands of clones, around 90% of which are singletons. The sample was peripheral blood. The receptors were gathered from a man aged 18 to 29 with COVID-19, enrolled during active disease.

J is TRBJ1-1 and V is TRBV6-2 or TRBV6-3, with 7 bases that match TRBD1. The CDR3 is made up of 14 amino acids. Unmatched junction bases numbered 4, after V lost 4 bases and J lost 2 bases. Per germline, CDR1 MNHEY and CDR2 SVGEGT. The CDR3 DNA is TGTGCCAGCAGTTCGCGACAGGGAAACACTGAAGCTTTCTTT. Its protein is CASSSRQGNTEAFF.

The V and J genes are TRBV4-1 and TRBJ2-3, with a tentative D call TRBD1 (6 bases). Germline CDR1 and CDR2: MGHRA and YSYEKL. The CDR3 consists of 16 residues. V lost 1 base to trimming and J lost 6 bases, with 17 bases between them. The CDR3: CASSQVNPSQGDTQYF. The CDR3 nucleotides read TGCGCCAGCAGCCAAGTCAATCCCTCTCAGGGGGATACGCAGTATTTT.

The J gene is TRBJ1-2, the V gene TRBV27; TRBD1 agrees at 9 bases. Germline CDR1 MNHEY, CDR2 SMNVEV (reference sequence). J was trimmed by 1 base and V by 3 bases; bases with no gene match: 3. The CDR3 has 15 amino acids. The CDR3 DNA reads as TGTGCCAGCAGTTTTTGGGGACAGGGTAACTATGGCTACACCTTC. Amino acid sequence: CASSFWGQGNYGYTF.

The rearrangement uses TRBV7-2 and TRBJ2-1, with TRBD1 matching over 9 bases. The length of the CDR3 is 15 residues. Germline V gene data show CDR1 as SGHTA and CDR2 as FQGNSA. V shed 8 bases, J shed 1 base, and the junction held 6 bases outside the gene matches. CDR3 DNA sequence: TGTGCCAGCGTCAAAGACAGGGGGTCCTACAATGAGCAGTTCTTC. As protein: CASVKDRGSYNEQFF.

J is TRBJ1-4 and V is TRBV12-3 or TRBV12-4, with D tentatively TRBD1 (6 bases). CDR3 length equals 13 residues. Between the trimmed V and J ends, which lost 3 bases and 7 bases, there was a span of 9 bases. CDR3 bases: TGTGCCAGCAGTTTGGTCAGGGGTGAAAAACTGTTTTTT. Translation gives CASSLVRGEKLFF.

This clone was observed a single time. The chain links TRBV3-1 (or the pseudogene TRBV3-2) to TRBJ1-4, with D perhaps TRBD1 (5 bases). The CDR3 has 13 residues. Germline CDR1 and CDR2: LGHDT and YNNKEL (reference sequence). V dropped 1 base and J dropped 11 bases, with 11 bases sitting between them. Here the CDR3 reads CASSQAGGSKLFF. CDR3 bases: TGTGCCAGCAGCCAAGCCGGGGGAAGTAAACTGTTTTTT.

The CDR3: CASKGFGFSSYNEQFF. DNA of the CDR3: TGTGCCAGCAAAGGTTTCGGGTTTAGCTCCTACAATGAGCAGTTCTTC. The chain uses TRBV21-1 and TRBJ2-1; TRBD2 reflects the table's D call only, with no check against the DNA. TRBV21-1 is an annotated pseudogene. The CDR3 spans 16 residues.

This CDR3 is CASSVLGGGNEQFF. CDR3 DNA: TGTGCCAGCAGTGTCTTGGGCGGGGGCAATGAGCAGTTCTTC. The rearrangement joins TRBV2 to TRBJ2-1; 7 bases line up with TRBD2. J was trimmed by 6 bases and V by 4 bases; bases with no gene match: 6. Germline CDR1 is SNHLY and CDR2 is FYNNEI. The CDR3 is made up of 14 amino acids.

The genes are TRBV2 and TRBJ2-1; 13 nucleotides match TRBD2. The CDR3 is 14 amino acids. V trimming: 6 bases; J trimming: 10 bases; junction bases outside the gene matches: 6. In germline, CDR1 is SNHLY, CDR2 FYNNEI. The CDR3 reads CASSRLAGGREQFF. CDR3 nucleotide sequence: TGTGCCAGCAGCAGACTAGCGGGGGGCCGCGAGCAGTTCTTC.

The rearrangement joins TRBV30 to TRBJ2-5, with D uncertain. The CDR3 is made up of 13 amino acids. Trimming took 4 bases from V and 5 from J, leaving 14 bases between them. The germline V gene has CDR1 GTSNPN and CDR2 SVGIG (reference sequence). The CDR3 nucleotides are TGTGCCTGGAACACACTAAATGGGGAGACCCAGTACTTC. The encoded protein is CAWNTLNGETQYF.

V is TRBV13 and J is TRBJ2-7, with TRBD1 matching over 8 bases. This CDR3 region has 14 residues. V shed 5 bases and J 3 bases; nucleotides not matched to a gene: 6. The V gene's germline CDR1 is PRHDT and CDR2 FYEKMQ (reference sequence). The CDR3 loop reads CASSQGTGIYEQYF. For the CDR3, the DNA is TGTGCCAGCAGCCAGGGGACAGGAATCTACGAGCAGTACTTC.

The chain carries TRBV15 and TRBJ2-5, with D maybe TRBD1 (6 bases). This CDR3 has 19 residues. V was pared by 1 base and J by 2 bases, with 23 bases between. Germline V CDR1 and CDR2: LNHNV, YYDKDF (reference sequence). CDR3 loop: CATSRASSSTGNPQETQYF. The CDR3 DNA sequence: TGTGCCACCAGCAGAGCTTCCTCTTCTACAGGGAACCCTCAAGAGACCCAGTACTTC.

The rearrangement uses TRBV6-1 and TRBJ1-5; no clear D. The CDR3 sequence is 13 residues long. Germline V gene lookup returns CDR1 MNHNS and CDR2 SASEGT. V lost 1 base and J lost 11, with 12 bases in between. The CDR3 DNA reads TGTGCCAGCAGTGAAGTCCAAAGCTCGGCCCAGCATTTT. Translating it yields CASSEVQSSAQHF.

This chain joins TRBV6-5 and TRBJ1-1; D remains unclear. Germline V gives CDR1 MNHEY, CDR2 SVGAGI. Trimming took off 6 bases at V and 7 bases at J, with 18 bases between the two ends. This CDR3 has 14 amino acids. The CDR3 bases are TGTGCCAGCAGCTCCCGATATGAGATAAATGAAGCTTTCTTT. Translating it yields CASSSRYEINEAFF.

The rearrangement joins TRBV28 to TRBJ1-1, with D possibly TRBD1 on 5 matching bases. The CDR3 extends over 15 amino acids. V gave up 4 bases and J gave up 3 bases, with 15 bases separating them. In germline, CDR1 is MDHEN, CDR2 SYDVKM. The DNA for the CDR3 is TGTGCCAGCAGTTCTCCGGCAGGGTCGGACACTGAAGCTTTCTTT. Translation gives CASSSPAGSDTEAFF.

This chain connects TRBV2 to TRBJ2-3; 8 nucleotides match TRBD2. The CDR3 has 19 amino acids. Unmatched junction bases numbered 14, after V lost 0 bases and J lost 3 bases. Germline CDR1 reads SNHLY; CDR2 reads FYNNEI. This CDR3 reads CASSEAAAPYPGGTDTQYF. DNA for the CDR3: TGTGCCAGCAGTGAAGCGGCGGCACCTTATCCGGGGGGGACAGATACGCAGTATTTT.

V is TRBV2 and J is TRBJ1-1; D is possibly TRBD1 (5 bases). Germline CDR1 SNHLY, CDR2 FYNNEI. The CDR3 has 14 residues. The ends were cut back, 6 bases at V and 1 base at J, with 12 bases in the middle. The CDR3 loop reads CASSVGRANTEAFF. The CDR3 region has the DNA TGTGCCAGCAGCGTGGGCAGGGCGAACACTGAAGCTTTCTTT.

CDR3 loop: CASSLGPSGGDNEQFF. The CDR3 DNA is TGTGCCAGCAGCTTAGGTCCTAGCGGGGGAGATAATGAGCAGTTCTTC. The genes are TRBV7-2 and TRBJ2-1; 10 positions agree with TRBD2. V trimming: 1 base; J trimming: 7 bases; junction bases outside the gene matches: 7. In germline, CDR1 is SGHTA, CDR2 FQGNSA. CDR3 length equals 16 residues.

This clone turned up a few times. This sequence joins TRBV3-1 (or the pseudogene TRBV3-2) and TRBJ2-3; 10 bases match TRBD2. Germline loops: CDR1 LGHDT, CDR2 YNNKEL (reference sequence). The CDR3 consists of 18 residues. J gave up 4 bases and V 3 bases, and 13 bases lay outside the gene matches. The CDR3 is CASSHSRIAGGWADTQYF. The CDR3 DNA follows: TGTGCCAGCAGCCATTCCCGCATAGCGGGGGGTTGGGCAGATACGCAGTATTTT.

The chain has TRBV7-8 and TRBJ1-1, with unresolved D. V gave up 7 bases and J gave up 0 bases, with 12 bases separating them. Per the germline V gene, CDR1 is SGHVS and CDR2 is FQNEAQ. The CDR3 has 14 residues. CDR3 nucleotides: TGTGCCAGCACCTCGGTCCAAATGAACACTGAAGCTTTCTTT. The encoded protein is CASTSVQMNTEAFF. Based on the CDR3 plus reference TRBV7-8 and TRBJ1-1, the full variable domain is GAGVSQSPRYKVAKRGQDVALRCDPISGHVSLFWYQQALGQGPEFLTYFQNEAQLDKSGLPSDRFFAERPEGSVSTLKIQRTQQEDSAVYLCASTSVQMNTEAFFGQGTRLTVV.

The chain links TRBV24-1 to TRBJ1-2; 7 positions match TRBD1. The V and J ends lost 3 bases and 8 bases, in that order; junction bases with no gene match: 11. The CDR3 covers 15 residues. Germline lookup yields CDR1 KGHDR and CDR2 SFDVKD. The CDR3 DNA is TGTGCCACCAGTGATGCGGGACAGCCTCAGAGGGGCTACACCTTC. This encodes CATSDAGQPQRGYTF.

This chain connects TRBV5-5 to TRBJ2-5; TRBD1 matches 9 bases. Germline values: CDR1 SGHKS, CDR2 YYEKEE (reference sequence). This CDR3 has 14 amino acids. Unmatched junction bases numbered 6, after V lost 3 bases and J lost 6 bases. This CDR3 is CASSSGTGWKTQYF. CDR3 nucleotide sequence: TGTGCCAGCAGCTCTGGGACAGGGTGGAAGACCCAGTACTTC.

The CDR3 DNA reads TGCGCCAGCAGCTTGCAAGGACAGGGGGCGGGTGAAAAACTGTTTTTT. Encoded protein: CASSLQGQGAGEKLFF. The genes are TRBV5-1 and TRBJ1-4, with 11 bases that match TRBD1. This CDR3 has 16 residues. V lost 1 base to trimming and J lost 7 bases; unmatched junction nucleotides: 6. Germline values: CDR1 SGHRS, CDR2 YFSETQ.

The J gene is TRBJ2-1, the V gene TRBV2, with 9 bases matching TRBD2. The V segment lost 0 bases and the J segment 8 bases; nucleotides outside the gene matches: 5. Germline V lookup: CDR1 SNHLY, CDR2 FYNNEI. The CDR3 is 15 residues long. The CDR3 DNA is TGTGCCAGCAGTGAAGCTAGCGGGGGATCTCATGAGCAGTTCTTC. It is translated as CASSEASGGSHEQFF. The full variable domain, completed using reference TRBV2 and TRBJ2-1, is EPEVTQTPSHQVTQMGQEVILRCVPISNHLYFYWYRQILGQKVEFLVSFYNNEISEKSEIFDDQFSVERPDGSNFTLKIRSTKLEDSAMYFCASSEASGGSHEQFFGPGTRLTVL.

The V and J genes are TRBV3-1 (or the pseudogene TRBV3-2) and TRBJ2-7, with D possibly matching TRBD2 (6 bases). The germline gives CDR1 LGHDT, CDR2 YNNKEL (reference sequence). V was pared by 4 bases and J by 2 bases, with 12 bases between. This CDR3 region has 14 residues. CDR3 sequence (DNA): TGTGCCAGCAGCCCGGGGGACGCGGCCTACGAGCAGTACTTC. The encoded protein is CASSPGDAAYEQYF.

The genes are TRBV4-1 and TRBJ2-5; weak D call: TRBD1 (5 bases). The CDR3 consists of 16 residues. Trimming took off 1 base at V and 4 bases at J, with 16 bases between the two ends. The germline V gene has CDR1 MGHRA and CDR2 YSYEKL. This chain's CDR3 is CASSQGADWTRETQYF. CDR3 nucleotide sequence: TGCGCCAGCAGCCAAGGGGCCGACTGGACACGAGAGACCCAGTACTTC.

This chain connects TRBV29-1 to TRBJ2-7, with TRBD1 matching 10 bases. The CDR3 is 13 residues long. The germline V gene encodes CDR1 SQVTM and CDR2 ANQGSEA. The J segment lost 4 bases and the V segment lost 6 bases, leaving 6 bases of the junction unmatched. The CDR3 bases are TGCAGCGTGGTCCGGGACAGGGGTTACGAGCAGTACTTC. Translation: CSVVRDRGYEQYF.

The J gene is TRBJ2-1, the V gene TRBV5-4, with 11 positions matching TRBD1. The trim removed 6 bases at V and 3 bases at J, leaving 5 bases unmatched. This CDR3 is built from 15 residues. Germline V lookup: CDR1 SGHNT, CDR2 YYREEE (reference sequence). CDR3 region: CASKTGTGGYNEQFF. The CDR3 DNA follows: TGTGCCAGCAAAACCGGGACAGGGGGCTACAATGAGCAGTTCTTC.

This chain uses TRBV10-3 with TRBJ1-5; D remains unclear. Germline V CDR1 and CDR2: ENHRY, SYGVKD. Trimming took 6 bases from V and 4 from J, leaving 13 bases between them. The CDR3 consists of 14 residues. CDR3 in amino acids: CAIREEGVNQPQHF. As DNA, the CDR3 is TGTGCCATCAGGGAAGAGGGAGTTAATCAGCCCCAGCATTTT.

This clone was seen a few times. V and J are TRBV3-1 (or the pseudogene TRBV3-2) and TRBJ2-1; 10 bases are shared with TRBD2. The length of the CDR3 is 12 residues. Germline V gives CDR1 LGHDT, CDR2 YNNKEL (reference sequence). Unmatched junction bases numbered 2, after V lost 6 bases and J lost 9 bases. CDR3 loop: CASSLAGAEQFF. The DNA of the CDR3 is TGTGCCAGCAGTCTAGCGGGAGCTGAGCAGTTCTTC.

The J gene is TRBJ1-1, the V gene TRBV7-9; D perhaps matches TRBD1 (5 bases). CDR3 size: 13 residues. V lost 8 bases and J lost 1, with 11 bases in between. CDR1 SEHNR and CDR2 FQNEAQ come from the germline V gene (reference sequence). CDR3 amino acids: CASLRGENTEAFF. The CDR3 DNA is TGTGCCAGCCTAAGGGGCGAGAACACTGAAGCTTTCTTT.

The CDR3 protein is CASTIMAPNTEAFF. The CDR3 DNA reads as TGTGCCAGTACCATCATGGCCCCGAACACTGAAGCTTTCTTT. This sequence joins TRBV19 and TRBJ1-1; the D is unclear. CDR3 size: 14 residues. CDR1 and CDR2 (germline): LNHDA, SQIVND (reference sequence). Between the trimmed V and J ends, which lost 7 bases and 1 base, there was a span of 13 bases.